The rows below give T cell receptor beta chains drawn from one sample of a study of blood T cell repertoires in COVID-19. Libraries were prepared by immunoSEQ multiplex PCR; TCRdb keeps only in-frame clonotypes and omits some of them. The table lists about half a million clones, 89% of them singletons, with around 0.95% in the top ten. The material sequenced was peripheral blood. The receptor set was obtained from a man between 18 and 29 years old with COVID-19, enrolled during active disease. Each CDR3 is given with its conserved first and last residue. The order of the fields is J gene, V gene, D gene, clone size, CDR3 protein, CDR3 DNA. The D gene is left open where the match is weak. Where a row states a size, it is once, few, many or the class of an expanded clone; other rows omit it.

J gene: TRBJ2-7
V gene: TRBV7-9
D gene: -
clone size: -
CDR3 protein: CASSFRGSSYEQYF
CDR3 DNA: TGTGCCAGCAGCTTTAGGGGGAGCTCCTACGAGCAGTACTTC

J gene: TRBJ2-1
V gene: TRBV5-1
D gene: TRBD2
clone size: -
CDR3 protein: CASSSGLASDEQFF
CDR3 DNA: TGCGCCAGCAGCTCCGGACTAGCTTCGGATGAGCAGTTCTTC

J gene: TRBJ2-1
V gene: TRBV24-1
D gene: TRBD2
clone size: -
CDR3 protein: CATSDSGMVHNEQFF
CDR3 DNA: TGTGCCACCAGTGATAGCGGGATGGTCCACAATGAGCAGTTCTTC

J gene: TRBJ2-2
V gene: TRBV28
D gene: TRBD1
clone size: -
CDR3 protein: CASSFGTGKLFF
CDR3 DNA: TGTGCCAGCAGTTTTGGGACAGGGAAGCTGTTTTTT

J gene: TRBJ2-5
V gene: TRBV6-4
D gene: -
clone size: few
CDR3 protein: CASSDTSSLLKTYQETQYF
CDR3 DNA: TGTGCCAGCAGTGACACCTCTAGCCTACTTAAGACGTACCAAGAGACCCAGTACTTC

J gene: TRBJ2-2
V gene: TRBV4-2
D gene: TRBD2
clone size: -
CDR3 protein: CASSQDGGRAGVTGELFF
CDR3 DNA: TGTGCCAGCAGCCAAGACGGGGGGAGAGCGGGAGTCACCGGGGAGCTGTTTTTT

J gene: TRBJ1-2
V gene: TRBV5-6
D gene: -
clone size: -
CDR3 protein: CASSLPRKANYGYTF
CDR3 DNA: TGTGCCAGCAGCTTACCCAGGAAAGCTAACTATGGCTACACCTTC

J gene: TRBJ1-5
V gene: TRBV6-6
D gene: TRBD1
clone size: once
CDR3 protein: CASSPGGYSNQPQHF
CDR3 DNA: TGTGCCAGCAGTCCAGGGGGCTATAGCAATCAGCCCCAGCATTTT

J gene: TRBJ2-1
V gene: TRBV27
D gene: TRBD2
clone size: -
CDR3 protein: CASSPGLGIYNEQFF
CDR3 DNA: TGTGCCAGCAGTCCTGGACTAGGGATCTACAATGAGCAGTTCTTC

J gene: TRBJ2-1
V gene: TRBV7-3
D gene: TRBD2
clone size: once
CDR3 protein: CASSLMTGGYNEQFF
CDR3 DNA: TGTGCCAGCAGCTTAATGACGGGAGGGTACAATGAGCAGTTCTTC

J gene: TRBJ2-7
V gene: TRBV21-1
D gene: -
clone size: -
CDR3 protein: CASPQWTGGASSGEQYF
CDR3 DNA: TGTGCCAGCCCCCAGTGGACAGGGGGCGCGAGTTCGGGCGAGCAGTACTTC

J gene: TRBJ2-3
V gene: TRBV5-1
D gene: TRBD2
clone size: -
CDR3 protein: CASSAWTSGTSTDTQYF
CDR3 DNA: TGCGCCAGCAGCGCCTGGACTAGCGGAACTAGCACAGATACGCAGTATTTT

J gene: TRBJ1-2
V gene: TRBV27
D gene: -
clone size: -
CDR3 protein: CASSIRGGLQDGYTF
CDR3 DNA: TGTGCCAGCAGTATCCGTGGGGGACTCCAGGATGGCTACACCTTC

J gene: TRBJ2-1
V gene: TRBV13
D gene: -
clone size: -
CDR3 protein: CASSLPGAYNEQFF
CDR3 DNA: TGTGCCAGCAGCTTACCCGGGGCCTACAATGAGCAGTTCTTC

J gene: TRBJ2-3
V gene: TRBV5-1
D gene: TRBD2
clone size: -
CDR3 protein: CASSLDIAGGSTDTQYF
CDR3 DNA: TGCGCCAGCAGCTTGGACATAGCGGGGGGTAGCACAGATACGCAGTATTTT

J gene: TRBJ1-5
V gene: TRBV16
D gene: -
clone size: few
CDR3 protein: CASSHAGWGDSNQPQHF
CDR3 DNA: TGTGCCAGCAGCCACGCTGGGTGGGGGGATAGCAATCAGCCCCAGCATTTT

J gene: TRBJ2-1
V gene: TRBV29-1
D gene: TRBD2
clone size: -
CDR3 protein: CSVEDLAGAHNEQFF
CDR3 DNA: TGCAGCGTTGAGGATCTAGCGGGAGCCCACAATGAGCAGTTCTTC

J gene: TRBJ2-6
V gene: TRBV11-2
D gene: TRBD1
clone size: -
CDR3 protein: CASSSIPGQGATGANVLTF
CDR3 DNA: TGTGCCAGCAGCTCGATACCGGGACAGGGGGCAACTGGGGCCAACGTCCTGACTTTC

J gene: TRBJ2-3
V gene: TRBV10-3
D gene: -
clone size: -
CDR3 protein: CATGVTRDTDTQYF
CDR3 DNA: TGTGCCACCGGGGTGACTAGAGACACAGATACGCAGTATTTT

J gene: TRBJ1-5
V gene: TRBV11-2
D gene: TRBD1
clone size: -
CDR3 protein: CASSHTGEAQPQHF
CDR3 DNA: TGTGCCAGCAGCCATACAGGGGAGGCCCAGCCCCAGCATTTT

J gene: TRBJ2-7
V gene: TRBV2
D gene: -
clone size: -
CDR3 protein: CASRGTYRFPYEQYF
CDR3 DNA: TGTGCCAGCAGAGGAACCTACAGGTTCCCCTACGAGCAGTACTTC

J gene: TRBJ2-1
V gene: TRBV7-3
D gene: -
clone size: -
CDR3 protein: CASSLAGSEQFF
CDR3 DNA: TGTGCCAGCAGCTTAGCGGGAAGTGAGCAGTTCTTC

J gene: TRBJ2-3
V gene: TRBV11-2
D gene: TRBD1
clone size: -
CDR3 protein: CASSAQQGARTDTQYF
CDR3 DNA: TGTGCCAGCAGCGCCCAACAGGGGGCAAGAACAGATACGCAGTATTTT

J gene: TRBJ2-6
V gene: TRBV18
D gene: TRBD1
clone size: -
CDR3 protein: CASSLPGQPSSGANVLTF
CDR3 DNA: TGTGCCAGCTCACTGCCGGGACAGCCCAGCTCTGGGGCCAACGTCCTGACTTTC

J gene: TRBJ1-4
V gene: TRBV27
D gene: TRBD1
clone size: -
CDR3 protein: CASSKYRGQGSTNEKLFF
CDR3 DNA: TGTGCCAGCAGTAAATATCGGGGACAGGGATCAACTAATGAAAAACTGTTTTTT

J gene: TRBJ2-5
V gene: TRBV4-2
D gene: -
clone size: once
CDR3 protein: CASSPARRAQETQYF
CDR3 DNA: TGTGCCAGCAGCCCGGCGCGCAGGGCCCAAGAGACCCAGTACTTC

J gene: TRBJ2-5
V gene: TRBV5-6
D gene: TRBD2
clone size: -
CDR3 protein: CASSLLSSGRAWETQYF
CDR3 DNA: TGTGCCAGCAGCCTCCTCTCAAGCGGGAGGGCCTGGGAGACCCAGTACTTC

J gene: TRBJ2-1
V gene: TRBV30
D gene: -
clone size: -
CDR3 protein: CAWRVSGGNEQFF
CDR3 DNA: TGTGCCTGGAGGGTTAGCGGTGGCAATGAGCAGTTCTTC

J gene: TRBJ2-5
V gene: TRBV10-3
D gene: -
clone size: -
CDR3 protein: CAISEEPFPGETQYF
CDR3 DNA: TGTGCCATCAGTGAAGAGCCATTCCCGGGAGAGACCCAGTACTTC

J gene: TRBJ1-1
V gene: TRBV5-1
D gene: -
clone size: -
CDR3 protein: CASGLGRGTEAFF
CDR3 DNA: TGCGCCAGCGGCCTGGGGCGGGGCACTGAAGCTTTCTTT

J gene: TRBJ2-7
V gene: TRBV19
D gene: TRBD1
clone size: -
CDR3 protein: CASSNQGAPNRYF
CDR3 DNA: TGTGCCAGTAGTAATCAGGGGGCTCCAAACAGGTACTTC

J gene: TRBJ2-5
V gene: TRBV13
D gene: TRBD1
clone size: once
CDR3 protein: CASSHTYRGPQETQYF
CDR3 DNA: TGTGCCAGCAGCCACACCTACAGGGGCCCCCAAGAGACCCAGTACTTC

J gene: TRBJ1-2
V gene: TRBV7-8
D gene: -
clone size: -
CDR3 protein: CASSRREGYYGYTF
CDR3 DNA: TGTGCCAGCAGCCGCCGGGAGGGTTACTATGGCTACACCTTC

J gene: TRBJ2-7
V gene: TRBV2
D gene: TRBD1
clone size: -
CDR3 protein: CASSRGQGSYEQYF
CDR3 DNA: TGTGCCAGCAGCCGGGGACAGGGTAGCTACGAGCAGTACTTC

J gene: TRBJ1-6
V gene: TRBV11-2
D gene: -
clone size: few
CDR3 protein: CASTTREGGSPLHF
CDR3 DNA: TGTGCCAGCACCACCCGGGAGGGCGGTTCACCCCTCCACTTT

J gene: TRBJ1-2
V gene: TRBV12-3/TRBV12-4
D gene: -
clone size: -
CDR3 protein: CASSFQVLYGYTF
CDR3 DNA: TGTGCCAGCAGTTTTCAGGTGCTCTATGGCTACACCTTC

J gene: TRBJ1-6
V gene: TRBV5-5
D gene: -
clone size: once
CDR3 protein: CASSLADSTYNSPLHF
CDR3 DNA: TGTGCCAGCAGCTTGGCCGACAGCACATATAATTCACCCCTCCACTTT

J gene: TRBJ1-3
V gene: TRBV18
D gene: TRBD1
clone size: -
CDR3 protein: CASSPPTGNGNTIYF
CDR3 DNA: TGTGCCAGCTCACCACCGACAGGGAACGGAAACACCATATATTTT

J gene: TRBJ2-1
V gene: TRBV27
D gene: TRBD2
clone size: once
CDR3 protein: CASSPSGTSGRLSYNEQFF
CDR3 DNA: TGTGCCAGCAGTCCATCCGGGACTAGCGGGAGATTGTCCTACAATGAGCAGTTCTTC

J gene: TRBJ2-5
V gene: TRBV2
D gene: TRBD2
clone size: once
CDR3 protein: CASRLASGPQETQYF
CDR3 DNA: TGTGCCAGCAGACTTGCTAGCGGGCCTCAAGAGACCCAGTACTTC

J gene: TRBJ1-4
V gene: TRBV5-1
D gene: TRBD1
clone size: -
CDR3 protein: CASSLMTQGSNEKLFF
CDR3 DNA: TGCGCCAGCAGCTTGATGACACAGGGGAGTAATGAAAAACTGTTTTTT

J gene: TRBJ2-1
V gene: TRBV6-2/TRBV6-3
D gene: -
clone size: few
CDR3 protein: CASSRGYNEQFF
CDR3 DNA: TGTGCCAGCAGTCGGGGATACAATGAGCAGTTCTTC

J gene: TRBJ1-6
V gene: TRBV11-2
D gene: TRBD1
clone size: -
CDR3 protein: CASSLGQGASPLHF
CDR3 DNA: TGTGCCAGCAGCCTCGGACAGGGGGCTTCACCCCTCCACTTT